The sequence of this T cell receptor beta chain was determined in a study of T cells after yellow fever vaccination. The CDR3 spans 13 residues. Germline values: CDR1 SGHTA, CDR2 FQGNSA. The ends were cut back, 7 bases at V and 2 bases at J, with 8 bases in the middle. UMIs and a universal primer site were added when TCR cDNA was made by 5'RACE template switching. A single record per CDR3 protein comes from TCRdb applying MiXCR to the 5' RACE reads. The data show 60,000 to 85,000 distinct CDR3 sequences, roughly 6.9% seen once. Only a few counts were recorded for this clonotype. Antigen: not known. Findings and caveats of the study: Overlap between CD4 and CD8 compartments was detected for a small share of clonotypes. Abundant bulk-derived clonotypes could contaminate FACS-sorted repertoires.

The J gene is TRBJ2-2, the V gene TRBV7-2; D remains unclear. Sequences were derived from CD8+ T cells sorted from PBMCs, sampled about 5 days after the first yellow fever vaccination. The sequence derives from a man between 18 and 29 years old who received the YFV17D yellow fever vaccine. The CDR3 DNA follows: TGTGCCAGCACCCTCCTTAACACCGGGGAGCTGTTTTTT. It is translated as CASTLLNTGELFF.